The clone carrying this T cell receptor (beta chain) was observed a handful of times. This sample was included in a study of T-cell reconstitution after alpha-beta-depleted transplantation in children. Germline lookup yields CDR1 SGHAT and CDR2 FQNNGV. This CDR3 has 15 residues. Germline trimming cut 5 bases from V and 4 bases from J; bases unmatched to any gene: 9. The library targeted TCRbeta and was prepared with unique molecular identifiers. One entry per CDR3 protein, called by TCRdb with MiXCR from the PCR reads. This sample carries almost 500,000 distinct CDR3 sequences, approximately 12% of them seen once, and the ten largest clones take under 7%.

The receptor was derived from a human donor who donated a stem cell graft to a child with combined immunodeficiency. The sequencing used PBMCs from the stem cell graft donor, collected from the stem cell graft. The V call is TRBV11-2, the J call TRBJ2-7; 9 bases match TRBD1. The CDR3: CASSAGTGKWYEQYF. CDR3 in DNA: TGTGCCAGCAGCGCCGGGACAGGGAAGTGGTACGAGCAGTACTTC. Full variable domain (rest looked up from reference TRBV11-2 and TRBJ2-7): EAGVAQSPRYKIIEKRQSVAFWCNPISGHATLYWYQQILGQGPKLLIQFQNNGVVDDSQLPKDRFSAERLKGVDSTLKIQPAKLEDSAVYLCASSAGTGKWYEQYFGPGTRLTVT.